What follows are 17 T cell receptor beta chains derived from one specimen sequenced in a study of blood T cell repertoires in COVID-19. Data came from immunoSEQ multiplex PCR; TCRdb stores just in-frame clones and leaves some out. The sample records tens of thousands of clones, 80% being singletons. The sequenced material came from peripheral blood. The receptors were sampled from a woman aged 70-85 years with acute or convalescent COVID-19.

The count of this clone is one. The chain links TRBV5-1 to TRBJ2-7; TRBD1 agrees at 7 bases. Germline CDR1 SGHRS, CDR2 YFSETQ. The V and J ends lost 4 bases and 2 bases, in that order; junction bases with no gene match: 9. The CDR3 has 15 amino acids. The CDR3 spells CASSAETGPTYEQYF. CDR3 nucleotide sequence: TGCGCCAGCAGCGCGGAGACAGGGCCCACCTACGAGCAGTACTTC. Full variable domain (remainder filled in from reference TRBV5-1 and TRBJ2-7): KAGVTQTPRYLIKTRGQQVTLSCSPISGHRSVSWYQQTPGQGLQFLFEYFSETQRNKGNFPGRFSGRQFSNSRSEMNVSTLELGDSALYLCASSAETGPTYEQYFGPGTRLTVT.

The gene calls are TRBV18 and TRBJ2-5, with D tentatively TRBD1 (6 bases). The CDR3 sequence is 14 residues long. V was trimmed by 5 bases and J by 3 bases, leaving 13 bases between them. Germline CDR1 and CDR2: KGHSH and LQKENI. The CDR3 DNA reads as TGTGCCAGCTCATTATCCGGGACAAAAGAGACCCAGTACTTC. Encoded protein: CASSLSGTKETQYF.

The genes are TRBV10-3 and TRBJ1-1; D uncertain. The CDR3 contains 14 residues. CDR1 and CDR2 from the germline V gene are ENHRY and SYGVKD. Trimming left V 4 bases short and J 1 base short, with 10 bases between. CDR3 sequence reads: CAISVLGENTEAFF. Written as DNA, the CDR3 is TGTGCCATCAGTGTCCTAGGTGAGAACACTGAAGCTTTCTTT.

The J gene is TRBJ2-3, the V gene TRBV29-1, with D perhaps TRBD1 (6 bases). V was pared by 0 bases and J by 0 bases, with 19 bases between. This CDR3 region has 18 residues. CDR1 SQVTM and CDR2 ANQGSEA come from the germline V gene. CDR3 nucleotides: TGCAGCGTTGAAGATCAATACGGACAGCCTCCTAGCACAGATACGCAGTATTTT. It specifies CSVEDQYGQPPSTDTQYF.

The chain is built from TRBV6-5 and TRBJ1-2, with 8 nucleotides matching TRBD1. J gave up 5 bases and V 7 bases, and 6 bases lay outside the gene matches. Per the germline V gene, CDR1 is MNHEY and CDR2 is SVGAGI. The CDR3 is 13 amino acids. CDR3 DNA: TGTGCCAGCAACACTGGACAGGGATATGGCTACACCTTC. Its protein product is CASNTGQGYGYTF.

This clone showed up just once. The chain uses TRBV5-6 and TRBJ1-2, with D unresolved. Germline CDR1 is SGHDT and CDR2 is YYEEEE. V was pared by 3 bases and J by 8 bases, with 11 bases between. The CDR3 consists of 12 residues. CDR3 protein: CASSSNVEGYTF. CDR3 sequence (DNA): TGTGCCAGCAGCTCCAATGTCGAGGGCTACACCTTC.

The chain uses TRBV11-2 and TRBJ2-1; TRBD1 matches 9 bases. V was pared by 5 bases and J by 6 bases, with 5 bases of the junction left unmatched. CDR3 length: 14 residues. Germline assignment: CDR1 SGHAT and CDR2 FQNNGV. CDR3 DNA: TGTGCCAGCAGCCCAGGGACAGGGATCAATGAGCAGTTCTTC. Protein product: CASSPGTGINEQFF.

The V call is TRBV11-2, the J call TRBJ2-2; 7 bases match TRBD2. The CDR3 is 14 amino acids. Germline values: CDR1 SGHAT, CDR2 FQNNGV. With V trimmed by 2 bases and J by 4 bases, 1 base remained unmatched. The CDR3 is CASSLTGGTGELFF. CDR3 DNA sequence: TGTGCCAGCAGCTTAACGGGGGGCACCGGGGAGCTGTTTTTT.

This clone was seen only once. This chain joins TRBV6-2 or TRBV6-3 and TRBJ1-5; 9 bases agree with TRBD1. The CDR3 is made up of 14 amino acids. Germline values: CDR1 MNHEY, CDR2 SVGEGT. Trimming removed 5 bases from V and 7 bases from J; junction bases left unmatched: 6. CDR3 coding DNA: TGTGCCAGCAGTCTACAGGGGGCGTCCCAGCCCCAGCATTTT. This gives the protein CASSLQGASQPQHF.

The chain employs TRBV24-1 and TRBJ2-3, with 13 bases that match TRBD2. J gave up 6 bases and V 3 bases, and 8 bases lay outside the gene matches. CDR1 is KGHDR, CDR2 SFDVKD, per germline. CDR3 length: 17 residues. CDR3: CATSDRTSGGEVDTQYF. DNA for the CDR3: TGTGCCACCAGTGATCGAACTAGCGGGGGGGAGGTGGATACGCAGTATTTT.

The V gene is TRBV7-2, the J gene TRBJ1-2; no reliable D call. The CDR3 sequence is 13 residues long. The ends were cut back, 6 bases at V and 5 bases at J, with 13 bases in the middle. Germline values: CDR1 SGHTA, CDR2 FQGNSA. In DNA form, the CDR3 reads TGTGCCAGCAGTTTCGATGAGGTATATGGCTACACCTTC. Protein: CASSFDEVYGYTF.

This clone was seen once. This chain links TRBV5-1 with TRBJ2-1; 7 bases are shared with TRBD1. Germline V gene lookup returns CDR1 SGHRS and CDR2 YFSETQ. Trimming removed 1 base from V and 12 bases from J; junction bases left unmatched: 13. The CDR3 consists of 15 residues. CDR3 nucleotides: TGCGCCAGCAGCTTGCTCGAGGGGGCGATGTCTGGGCAGTTCTTC. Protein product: CASSLLEGAMSGQFF.

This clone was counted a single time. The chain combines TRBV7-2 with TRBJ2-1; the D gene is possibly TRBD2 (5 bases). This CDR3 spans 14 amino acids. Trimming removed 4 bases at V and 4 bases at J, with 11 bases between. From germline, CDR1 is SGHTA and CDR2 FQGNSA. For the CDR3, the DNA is TGTGCCAGCAGCTCCGAGGGCCTTTACAATGAGCAGTTCTTC. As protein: CASSSEGLYNEQFF.

The CDR3 region is CASSLQNTEAFF. As DNA, the CDR3 is TGTGCCAGCAGCTTACAGAACACTGAAGCTTTCTTT. The J gene is TRBJ1-1, the V gene TRBV7-2; D is undetermined. This CDR3 comprises 12 residues. V lost 2 bases, J lost 1 base, and 2 bases lay in between. Germline CDR1 and CDR2: SGHTA and FQGNSA.

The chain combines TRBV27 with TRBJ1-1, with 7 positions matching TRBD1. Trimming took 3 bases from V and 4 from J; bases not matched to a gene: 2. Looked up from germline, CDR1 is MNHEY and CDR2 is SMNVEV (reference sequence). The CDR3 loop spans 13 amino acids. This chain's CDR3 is CASSFDRATEAFF. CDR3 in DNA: TGTGCCAGCAGTTTCGACAGGGCCACTGAAGCTTTCTTT.

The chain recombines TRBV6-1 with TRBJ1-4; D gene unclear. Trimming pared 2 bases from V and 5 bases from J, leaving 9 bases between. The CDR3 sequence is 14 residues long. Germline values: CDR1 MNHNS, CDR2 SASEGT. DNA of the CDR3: TGTGCCAGCAGTGAATACTTAAGAAATGAAAAACTGTTTTTT. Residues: CASSEYLRNEKLFF.

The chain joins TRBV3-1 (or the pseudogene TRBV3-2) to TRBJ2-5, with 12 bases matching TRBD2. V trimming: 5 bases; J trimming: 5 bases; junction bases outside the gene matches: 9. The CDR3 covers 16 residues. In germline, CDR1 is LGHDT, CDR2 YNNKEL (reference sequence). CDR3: CASSARLAGAVETQYF. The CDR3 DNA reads TGTGCCAGCAGCGCGAGACTAGCGGGGGCCGTGGAGACCCAGTACTTC.